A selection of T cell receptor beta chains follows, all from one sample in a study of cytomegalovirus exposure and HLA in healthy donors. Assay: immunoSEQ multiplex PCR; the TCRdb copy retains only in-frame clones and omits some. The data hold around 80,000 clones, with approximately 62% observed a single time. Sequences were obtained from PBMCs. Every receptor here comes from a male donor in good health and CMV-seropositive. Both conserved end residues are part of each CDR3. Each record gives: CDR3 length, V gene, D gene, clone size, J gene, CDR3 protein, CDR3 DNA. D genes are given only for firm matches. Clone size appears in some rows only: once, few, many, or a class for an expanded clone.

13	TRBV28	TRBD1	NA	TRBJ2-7	CASSPGQGYEQYF	TGTGCCAGCAGTCCCGGACAGGGCTACGAGCAGTACTTC
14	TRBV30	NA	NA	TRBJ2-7	CAWSTRATTSEQYF	TGTGCCTGGAGTACCAGGGCAACCACCTCCGAGCAGTACTTC
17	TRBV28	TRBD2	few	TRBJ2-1	CASSLLPGSGRDNEQFF	TGTGCCAGCAGCCTCCTTCCGGGGAGCGGGAGAGACAATGAGCAGTTCTTC
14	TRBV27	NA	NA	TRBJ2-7	CASSSGRSIYEQYF	TGTGCCAGCAGTTCAGGTCGAAGTATCTACGAGCAGTACTTC
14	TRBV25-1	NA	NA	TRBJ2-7	CASSELGLSYEQYF	TGTGCCAGCAGTGAATTAGGACTGAGCTACGAGCAGTACTTC
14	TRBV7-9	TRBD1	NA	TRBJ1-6	CASSSGTGDSPLHF	TGTGCCAGCAGCTCCGGGACAGGGGATTCACCCCTCCACTTT
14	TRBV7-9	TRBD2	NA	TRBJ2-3	CASSSDGRTDTQYF	TGTGCCAGCAGCTCGGACGGGAGGACAGATACGCAGTATTTT
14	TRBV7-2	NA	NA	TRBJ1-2	CASRSPHRVDGYTF	TGTGCCAGCCGATCACCCCACAGGGTCGATGGCTACACCTTC
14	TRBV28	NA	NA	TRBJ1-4	CASSLRGNNEKLFF	TGTGCCAGCAGTTTGAGGGGGAATAATGAAAAACTGTTTTTT
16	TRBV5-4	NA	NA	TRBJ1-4	CASSLGPPGGGEKLFF	TGTGCCAGCAGCTTGGGACCTCCCGGGGGGGGTGAAAAACTGTTTTTT
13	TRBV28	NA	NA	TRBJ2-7	CASSLTGPYEQYF	TGTGCCAGCAGTTTAACAGGGCCCTACGAGCAGTACTTC
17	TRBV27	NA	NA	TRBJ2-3	CASSSLSPGGFTDTQYF	TGTGCCAGCAGTTCCCTCTCCCCTGGGGGGTTCACAGATACGCAGTATTTT
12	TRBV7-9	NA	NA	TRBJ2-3	CASTRPRDTQYF	TGTGCCAGCACCCGACCTAGGGATACGCAGTATTTT
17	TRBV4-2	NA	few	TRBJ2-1	CASSQESTQGSYNEQFF	TGTGCCAGCAGCCAAGAGTCAACGCAGGGCTCCTACAATGAGCAGTTCTTC
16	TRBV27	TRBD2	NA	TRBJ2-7	CASSPPSSGRSHEQYF	TGTGCCAGCAGTCCCCCTTCTAGCGGGAGATCCCACGAGCAGTACTTC
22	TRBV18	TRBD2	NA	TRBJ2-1	CASSPGQNIRLAGGPGGNEQFF	TGTGCCAGCTCACCAGGACAGAATATCCGCTTAGCGGGGGGGCCAGGCGGCAATGAGCAGTTCTTC
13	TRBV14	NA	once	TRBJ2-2	CASSQVLAGELFF	TGTGCCAGCAGCCAAGTCCTAGCCGGGGAGCTGTTTTTT
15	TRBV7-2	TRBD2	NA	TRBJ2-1	CASSLTSGRNNEQFF	TGTGCCAGCAGTTTGACTAGCGGGAGAAATAATGAGCAGTTCTTC
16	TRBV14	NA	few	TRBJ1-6	CASSQDTTGIGSPLHF	TGTGCCAGCAGCCAAGATACTACAGGGATCGGTTCACCCCTCCACTTT
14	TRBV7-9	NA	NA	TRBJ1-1	CASSYTRENTEAFF	TGTGCCAGCAGCTACACCCGGGAGAACACTGAAGCTTTCTTT
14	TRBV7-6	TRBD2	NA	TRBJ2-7	CASSPAGGRDEQYF	TGTGCCAGCAGCCCAGCGGGAGGGAGGGACGAGCAGTACTTC
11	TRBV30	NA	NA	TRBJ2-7	CAWSSGDQQYF	TGTGCCTGGAGTTCGGGGGACCAGCAGTACTTC
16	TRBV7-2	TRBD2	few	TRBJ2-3	CASSLAGTGRADTQYF	TGTGCCAGCAGCTTAGCAGGCACGGGGAGGGCAGATACGCAGTATTTT
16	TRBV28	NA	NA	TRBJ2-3	CASSPYSSSRTDTQYF	TGTGCCAGCAGTCCCTACTCTAGCAGCCGCACAGATACGCAGTATTTT
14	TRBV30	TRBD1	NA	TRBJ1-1	CAWGSGQGYTEAFF	TGTGCCTGGGGATCGGGACAGGGATACACTGAAGCTTTCTTT
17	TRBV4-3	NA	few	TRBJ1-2	CASSQDLGAEHSYGYPF	TGCGCCAGCAGCCAAGATCTGGGGGCTGAGCACTCCTATGGCTACCCCTTC
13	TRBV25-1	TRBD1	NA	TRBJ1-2	CASSTGQRYGYTF	TGTGCCAGCAGTACGGGACAGCGCTATGGCTACACCTTC
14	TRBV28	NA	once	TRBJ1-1	CASSFQGRNTEAFF	TGTGCCAGCAGTTTTCAGGGGCGGAACACTGAAGCTTTCTTT
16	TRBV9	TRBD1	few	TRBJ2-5	CASSGDRRTYQETQYF	TGTGCCAGCAGCGGGGACAGGCGGACTTACCAAGAGACCCAGTACTTC